This TCR beta chain was captured by sequencing in a study of T cell responses to AZD1222 COVID-19 vaccine. Whole-study results and caveats: CD4 TCRs associated with vaccination spanned spike, dominating at 160-218 and 743-854.

Note on this clone: What it binds is unknown.

Only in-frame clones appear in the TCRdb table, and some are missing; sequencing was by immunoSEQ multiplex PCR. The sample yields about 120,000 clones, about 90% seen once. V was pared by 11 bases and J by 4 bases, with 27 bases between. Germline CDR1 is MDHEN and CDR2 is SYDVKM. This CDR3 has 17 amino acids. The rearrangement links TRBV28 to TRBJ2-1, with a possible D match to TRBD2 (7 bases). The clonotype comes from an adult who received the AZD1222 COVID-19 vaccine. The sequencing used peripheral blood, collected 28 days after the second AZD1222 dose. CDR3 protein: CASGGLSSRGGYNEQFF. Written as DNA, the CDR3 is TGTGCCTCCGGGGGCCTAAGTAGTCGCGGGGGATACAATGAGCAGTTCTTC. Complete variable domain (other parts from reference TRBV28 and TRBJ2-1): DVKVTQSSRYLVKRTGEKVFLECVQDMDHENMFWYRQDPGLGLRLIYFSYDVKMKEKGDIPEGYSVSREKKERFSLILESASTNQTSMYLCASGGLSSRGGYNEQFFGPGTRLTVL.